This T cell receptor beta chain was sequenced for a study of vaccination effects on CD4 cells after COVID-19. TCRdb's table, derived via immunoSEQ multiplex PCR, lists solely in-frame clones and lacks some. The sample holds 65,000 to 95,000 clones, roughly 73% seen once. The CDR3 contains 11 residues. V lost 6 bases, J lost 10 bases, and 10 bases lay in between. Germline V gene lookup returns CDR1 KGHSH and CDR2 LQKENI. A remark on this clone: Its antigen remains unknown.

Expansion with viral peptide pools was applied to antigen-specific CD4+ T cells by the ViraFEST assay prior to sequencing. The culture ran for approximately 11 days before CD4+ T cells were isolated. Two doses of BNT162b2 or mRNA-1273 vaccine were administered to participants. The specimen was CD4+ T cells from PBMCs cultured with HCoV-OC43 spike peptides, collected after COVID-19 vaccination. Subset in this sample: HCoV-OC43 spike overlapping peptide pool stimulation. The chain employs TRBV18 and TRBJ2-1; D may be TRBD1 or TRBD2 (5 bases each). The TCR originated in a human donor who received a COVID-19 vaccine. The CDR3: CASSPGTEQFF. The CDR3 DNA reads TGTGCCAGCTCTCCGGGGACGGAGCAGTTCTTC.